This passage covers 6 T cell receptor beta chains from one sample sequenced in a study of cytomegalovirus exposure and HLA in healthy donors. The study ran its PCR with 60 Vbeta and 13 Jbeta primers. Generated by immunoSEQ multiplex PCR, the TCRdb table keeps only in-frame clones and is missing some. The sample consists of roughly 170,000 clones, around four fifths of them appearing once. The specimen sequenced was PBMCs. The receptors derive from a woman aged 50 to 60 in good health and CMV-seropositive.

This chain joins TRBV18 and TRBJ1-5; D is possibly TRBD1 (5 bases). With 4 bases removed from V and 8 bases from J, the gap between germline ends came to 12 bases. Germline V gene lookup returns CDR1 KGHSH and CDR2 LQKENI. The CDR3 loop spans 13 amino acids. In DNA, the CDR3 is TGTGCCAGCTCACAGGGGTCGCAGGAGCCCCAGCATTTT. Translation gives CASSQGSQEPQHF.

On this clone itself: The junction departs from the called germline gene at one end, perhaps through a read error. Additional DNA sequences in this sample encode the identical CDR3. The V and J genes are TRBV10-3 and TRBJ1-1; no clear D. Germline-derived CDR1 and CDR2 are ENHRY and SYGVKD. The CDR3 contains 14 residues. CDR3 DNA: TGTGCCATCAGTGAGTCTAGGAGGTCCACTGAAGCCTTCTTT. It specifies CAISESRRSTEAFF.

Concerning this clone: Other DNA sequences of this sample code for an identical CDR3. The chain combines TRBV9 with TRBJ2-1, with 11 positions matching TRBD2. The CDR3 runs 15 residues. The junction had 5 bases not matched to a gene; V was cut back by 2 bases and J by 7 bases. Per the germline V gene, CDR1 is SGDLS and CDR2 is YYNGEE. CDR3 sequence: CASSVSGGALNEQFF. In nucleotides, the CDR3 is TGTGCCAGCAGCGTTAGCGGGGGGGCCTTAAATGAGCAGTTCTTC.

The chain combines TRBV15 with TRBJ2-5; D gene unclear. This CDR3 has 13 amino acids. Germline V gives CDR1 LNHNV, CDR2 YYDKDF (reference sequence). With 0 bases removed from V and 6 bases from J, the gap between germline ends came to 8 bases. As DNA, the CDR3 is TGTGCCACCAGCAGAGAAACTAAGAAGACCCAGTACTTC. This translates into CATSRETKKTQYF.

J is TRBJ1-3 and V is TRBV9, with D maybe TRBD1 (6 bases). The CDR3 consists of 13 residues. V lost 0 bases and J 8 bases, leaving 9 bases between the germline ends. The germline V gene has CDR1 SGDLS and CDR2 YYNGEE. CDR3 residues: CASSVEQGDTIYF. Here the CDR3 DNA reads TGTGCCAGCAGCGTAGAACAGGGTGACACCATATATTTT.

This clone was observed a single time. The rearrangement uses TRBV11-2 and TRBJ1-2, with D perhaps matching TRBD1 (5 bases). The CDR3 has 15 amino acids. Trimming removed 0 bases from V and 4 bases from J, with 12 bases in between. The V gene's germline CDR1 is SGHAT and CDR2 FQNNGV. CDR3 sequence reads: CASSLEPAGSYGYTF. The CDR3 DNA is TGTGCCAGCAGCTTAGAGCCGGCAGGGTCCTATGGCTACACCTTC. The full variable domain, its missing parts supplied by reference TRBV11-2 and TRBJ1-2, is EAGVAQSPRYKIIEKRQSVAFWCNPISGHATLYWYQQILGQGPKLLIQFQNNGVVDDSQLPKDRFSAERLKGVDSTLKIQPAKLEDSAVYLCASSLEPAGSYGYTFGSGTRLTVV.